This paragraph reports one T cell receptor beta chain. The source of the sample is a study of blood T cell repertoires in COVID-19. V dropped 0 bases and J dropped 2 bases, with 9 bases sitting between them. This CDR3 region has 14 residues. Germline lookup yields CDR1 SGHDT and CDR2 YYEEEE. Sequenced by immunoSEQ multiplex PCR; TCRdb stores in-frame clones only, minus some. The sample carries 200,000 to 250,000 clones, 90% recorded once. The TCR comes from a man younger than 40 who had recovered from COVID-19. The sample comprised PBMCs or T cells enriched from blood (not recorded which). This chain links TRBV5-6 with TRBJ2-7; a possible D gene is TRBD2 (5 bases). The CDR3 reads CASSLVDYPYEQYF. In nucleotides, the CDR3 is TGTGCCAGCAGCTTGGTCGACTACCCCTACGAGCAGTACTTC.